This passage covers 18 T cell receptor beta chains from one sample sequenced in a study of cytomegalovirus exposure and HLA in healthy donors. PCR involved 60 Vbeta and 13 Jbeta primers. The protocol was immunoSEQ multiplex PCR, while the TCRdb copy is restricted to in-frame clones and leaves out a portion. The table shows fewer than 130,000 clones, with roughly 85% occurring only once. The sequencing input was PBMCs. These receptors came from a woman in her thirties or forties in good health and CMV-seronegative.

The chain couples TRBV28 to TRBJ1-4; a weak D match, TRBD1 (5 bases). CDR1 is MDHEN, CDR2 SYDVKM, per germline. The V gene lost 5 bases and the J gene lost 7 bases, with 20 bases spanning the gap. The CDR3 is 16 residues long. In nucleotides, the CDR3 is TGTGCCAGCAGTCCCCTGCCTGGGGGGGTCACTGAAAAACTGTTTTTT. Amino acids: CASSPLPGGVTEKLFF.

The chain carries TRBV7-9 and TRBJ2-7, with TRBD2 matching over 14 bases. The germline V gene has CDR1 SEHNR and CDR2 FQNEAQ (reference sequence). V was pared by 5 bases and J by 3 bases, with 9 bases of the junction left unmatched. The CDR3 is 17 residues long. CDR3 nucleotide sequence: TGTGCCAGCAGCAGCAGTCCGGGACTAGCGGGAGTCTACGAGCAGTACTTC. As protein: CASSSSPGLAGVYEQYF.

The rearrangement joins TRBV4-3 to TRBJ2-1; 8 bases line up with TRBD2. The CDR3 contains 18 residues. Germline values: CDR1 LGHNA, CDR2 YSLEER. V gave up 1 base and J gave up 2 bases; unmatched junction bases: 10. CDR3 nucleotides: TGCGCCAGCAGCCAAGGAGCGGGAGCTCACCAAACCTACAATGAGCAGTTCTTC. This translates into CASSQGAGAHQTYNEQFF.

The chain is built from TRBV7-8 and TRBJ2-5; 10 positions agree with TRBD2. The CDR3 runs to 16 residues. From germline, CDR1 is SGHVS and CDR2 FQNEAQ. Germline trimming cut 1 base from V and 2 bases from J; bases unmatched to any gene: 4. CDR3 DNA sequence: TGTGCCAGCAGCTTAGAGCGGGGGGGCATTCAAGAGACCCAGTACTTC. It specifies CASSLERGGIQETQYF.

The chain carries TRBV7-2 and TRBJ2-1; TRBD1 matches 8 bases. The V gene end was trimmed by 5 bases and the J gene end by 3 bases; junction bases not matched to a gene: 3. There are 14 residues in the CDR3. The V gene's germline CDR1 is SGHTA and CDR2 FQGNSA. CDR3 nucleotide sequence: TGTGCCAGCAGCCCTGACAGGGGCTACAATGAGCAGTTCTTC. This sequence encodes CASSPDRGYNEQFF.

This chain joins TRBV30 and TRBJ1-3; D is possibly TRBD1 (5 bases). CDR1 is GTSNPN and CDR2 is SVGIG in the germline V gene (reference sequence). Deletions cut 2 bases from V and 3 bases from J, with 17 bases between. CDR3 length: 16 amino acids. For the CDR3, the DNA is TGTGCCTGGAGTTTTGGAAGGGAAAGGGGTGGAAACACCATATATTTT. This encodes CAWSFGRERGGNTIYF. Drawing the rest from reference TRBV30 and TRBJ1-3, the complete variable domain is SQTIHQWPATLVQPVGSPLSLECTVEGTSNPNLYWYRQAAGRGLQLLFYSVGIGQISSEVPQNLSASRPQDRQFILSSKKLLLSDSGFYLCAWSFGRERGGNTIYFGEGSWLTVV.

The V gene is TRBV11-2, the J gene TRBJ2-3, with 14 bases matching TRBD2. The CDR3 is made up of 16 amino acids. J lost 9 bases, V lost 5 bases, and 10 bases had no gene match. Germline-derived CDR1 and CDR2 are SGHAT and FQNNGV. Written as DNA, the CDR3 is TGTGCCAGCAGCCGAAGACTAGCGGGGGGGCAGGACACGCAGTATTTT. Protein: CASSRRLAGGQDTQYF.

The chain joins TRBV5-1 to TRBJ2-6; 9 nucleotides align to TRBD1. Unmatched junction bases numbered 7, after V lost 3 bases and J lost 9 bases. The CDR3 extends over 15 amino acids. The germline V gene encodes CDR1 SGHRS and CDR2 YFSETQ. CDR3 nucleotide sequence: TGCGCCAGCAGCTCACCGGGACAGGGAGGCAACGTCCTGACTTTC. This translates into CASSSPGQGGNVLTF.

In nucleotides, the CDR3 is TGTGCCAGCAGCGGACAGGGGGATCGCAATCAGCCCCAGCATTTT. Translation: CASSGQGDRNQPQHF. The rearrangement uses TRBV5-6 and TRBJ1-5, with 10 bases aligning to TRBD1. Germline V gene sequence: CDR1 SGHDT, CDR2 YYEEEE. This CDR3 has 15 residues. Germline trimming cut 4 bases from V and 2 bases from J; bases unmatched to any gene: 3.

This clone has a handful of counts. This chain connects TRBV6-6 to TRBJ2-3; 7 nucleotides align to TRBD2. Germline V gives CDR1 MNHNY, CDR2 SVGAGI (reference sequence). With 8 bases clipped from V and 4 bases from J, the junction kept 15 bases outside the gene matches. The CDR3 is made up of 16 amino acids. The CDR3 DNA reads TGTGCCAGCCTACACGGGGGAGGGGTAGGTTCAGATACGCAGTATTTT. Amino acid sequence: CASLHGGGVGSDTQYF.

The chain carries TRBV6-6 and TRBJ2-4; D call uncertain. This CDR3 has 13 amino acids. In germline, CDR1 is MNHNY, CDR2 SVGAGI (reference sequence). Trimming removed 8 bases from V and 3 bases from J, with 11 bases in between. The CDR3 region is CASVPVGKNIQYF. The CDR3 nucleotides read TGTGCCAGCGTGCCCGTCGGCAAAAACATTCAGTACTTC.

The J gene is TRBJ1-5, the V gene TRBV1. TRBV1 is tagged as a pseudogene. The CDR3 is 15 residues long. CDR3 sequence (DNA): TGCACCAGCAGCCAAGTAGGGCGGGTCAATCAGCCCCAGCATTTT. Its protein product is CTSSQVGRVNQPQHF.

This clone was picked up a small number of times. The CDR3 DNA sequence: TGTGCCAGCAGTGAAGCGGAGCCGCAAAATCAGCCCCAGCATTTT. It translates to CASSEAEPQNQPQHF. The rearrangement joins TRBV6-1 to TRBJ1-5; D gene ambiguous. Deletions cut 0 bases from V and 4 bases from J, with 10 bases between. The CDR3 contains 15 residues. Germline CDR1 reads MNHNS; CDR2 reads SASEGT.

This chain connects TRBV27 to TRBJ2-1; TRBD2 aligns across 8 bases. From germline, CDR1 is MNHEY and CDR2 SMNVEV (reference sequence). The ends lost 10 bases at V and 6 bases at J; junction bases unmatched: 11. CDR3 length: 14 amino acids. The CDR3, as DNA: TGTGCCACCGCTGGACTAGCAAGGGCCAATGAGCAGTTCTTC. Translation gives CATAGLARANEQFF.

This clone was seen just once. At one end, the junction sequence differs from germline, possibly due to a read error. Different DNA sequences within this sample yield the same CDR3. The gene calls are TRBV7-8 and TRBJ1-1; 10 bases are shared with TRBD1. This CDR3 has 16 residues. Per germline, CDR1 SGHVS and CDR2 FQNEAQ. DNA of the CDR3: TGTGCCAGCAGCCTAAGGGACAGGGGATCAAACACTGAGGCTTTCTTT. Encoded protein: CASSLRDRGSNTEAFF.

This sequence joins TRBV21-1 and TRBJ1-2; TRBD1 was called by the table and not checked on the DNA. TRBV21-1 is a known pseudogene. CDR3 length: 15 amino acids. The CDR3 is CASSRFRGNDYGYTF. The CDR3 DNA is TGTGCCAGCAGCAGGTTCAGGGGGAACGACTATGGCTACACCTTC.

The chain combines TRBV19 with TRBJ1-1; tentative D call: TRBD1 (5 bases). The CDR3 spans 14 residues. V lost 5 bases and J lost 1, with 11 bases in between. Germline V gene sequence: CDR1 LNHDA, CDR2 SQIVND (reference sequence). The CDR3 loop is CASSWGEANTEAFF. In DNA form, the CDR3 reads TGTGCCAGTAGTTGGGGCGAGGCGAACACTGAAGCTTTCTTT.

Details on this clone: The junction departs from the called germline gene at one end, perhaps through a read error. The chain uses TRBV11-2 and TRBJ1-6, with D tentatively TRBD1 (5 bases). Germline values: CDR1 SGHAT, CDR2 FQNNGV. The CDR3 is 14 residues long. CDR3 amino acids: CASSSGTYSPLLDF. The CDR3 bases are TGTGCCAGCAGCTCCGGGACTTACTCACCACTATTGGACTTT.